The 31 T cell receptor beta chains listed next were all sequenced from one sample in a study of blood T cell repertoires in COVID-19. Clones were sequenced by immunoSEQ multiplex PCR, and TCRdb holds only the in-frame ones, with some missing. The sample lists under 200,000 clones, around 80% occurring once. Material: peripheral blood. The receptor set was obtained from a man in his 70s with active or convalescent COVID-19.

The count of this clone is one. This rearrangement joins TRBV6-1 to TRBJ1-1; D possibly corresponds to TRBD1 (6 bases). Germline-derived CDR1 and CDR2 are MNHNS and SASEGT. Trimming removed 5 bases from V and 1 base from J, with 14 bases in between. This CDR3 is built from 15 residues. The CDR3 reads CASSNGQTKNTEAFF. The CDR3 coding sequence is TGTGCCAGCAGTAACGGACAGACCAAGAACACTGAAGCTTTCTTT.

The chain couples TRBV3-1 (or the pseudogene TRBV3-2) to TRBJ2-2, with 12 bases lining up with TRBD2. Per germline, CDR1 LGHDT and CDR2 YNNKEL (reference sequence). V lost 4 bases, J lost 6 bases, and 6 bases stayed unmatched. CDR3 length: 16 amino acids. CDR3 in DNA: TGTGCCAGCAGCCCGAGACTAGCGGGAGCGTCCGGGGAGCTGTTTTTT. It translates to CASSPRLAGASGELFF.

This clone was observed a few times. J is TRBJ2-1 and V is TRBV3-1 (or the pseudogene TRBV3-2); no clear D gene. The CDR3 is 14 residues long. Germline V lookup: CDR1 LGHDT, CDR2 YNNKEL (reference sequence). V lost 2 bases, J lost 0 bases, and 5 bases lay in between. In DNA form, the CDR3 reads TGTGCCAGCAGCCAACGGAGCTCCTACAATGAGCAGTTCTTC. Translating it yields CASSQRSSYNEQFF.

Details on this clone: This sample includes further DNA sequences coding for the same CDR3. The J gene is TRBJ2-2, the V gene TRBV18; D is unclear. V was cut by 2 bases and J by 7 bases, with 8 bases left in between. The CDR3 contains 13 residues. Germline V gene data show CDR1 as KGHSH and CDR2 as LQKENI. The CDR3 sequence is CASSPELSGELFF. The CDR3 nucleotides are TGTGCCAGCTCACCAGAGCTGAGCGGGGAGCTGTTTTTT.

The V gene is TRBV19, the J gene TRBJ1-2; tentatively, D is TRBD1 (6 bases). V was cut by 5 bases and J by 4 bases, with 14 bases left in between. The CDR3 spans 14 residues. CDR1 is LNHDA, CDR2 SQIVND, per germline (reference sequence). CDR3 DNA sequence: TGTGCCAGTAGTCTCACAGGGTTCGGCTATGGCTACACCTTC. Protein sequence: CASSLTGFGYGYTF.

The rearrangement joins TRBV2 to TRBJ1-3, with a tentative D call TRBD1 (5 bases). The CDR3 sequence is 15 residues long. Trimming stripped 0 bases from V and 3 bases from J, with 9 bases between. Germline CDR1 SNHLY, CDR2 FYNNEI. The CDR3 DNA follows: TGTGCCAGCAGTGAAGCGTGGCAGGGTGGAAACACCATATATTTT. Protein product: CASSEAWQGGNTIYF.

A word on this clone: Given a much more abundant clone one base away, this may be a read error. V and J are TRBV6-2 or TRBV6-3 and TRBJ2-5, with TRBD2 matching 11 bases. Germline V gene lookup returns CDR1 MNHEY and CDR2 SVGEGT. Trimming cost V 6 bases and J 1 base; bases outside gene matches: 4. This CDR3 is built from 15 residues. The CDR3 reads CASSRGLAVQETQYF. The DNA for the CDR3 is TGTGCCAGCAGCCGGGGACTAGCGGTCCAAGAGACCCAGTACTTC.

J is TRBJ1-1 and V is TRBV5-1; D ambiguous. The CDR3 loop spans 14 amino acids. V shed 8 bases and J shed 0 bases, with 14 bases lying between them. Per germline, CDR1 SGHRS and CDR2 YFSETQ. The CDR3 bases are TGCGCCAGTTATCTCGGAGGGATGAACACTGAAGCTTTCTTT. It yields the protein CASYLGGMNTEAFF.

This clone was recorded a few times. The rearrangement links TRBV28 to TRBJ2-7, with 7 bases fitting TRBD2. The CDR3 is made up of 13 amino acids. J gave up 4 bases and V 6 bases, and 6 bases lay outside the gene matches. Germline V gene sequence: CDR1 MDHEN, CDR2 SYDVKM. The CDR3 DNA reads TGTGCCAGCAGCTCGGGAGGAAAATACGAGCAGTACTTC. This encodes CASSSGGKYEQYF.

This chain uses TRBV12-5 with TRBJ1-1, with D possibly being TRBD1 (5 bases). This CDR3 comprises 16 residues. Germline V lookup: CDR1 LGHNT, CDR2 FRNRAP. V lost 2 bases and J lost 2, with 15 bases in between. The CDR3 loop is CASGLRRGEGNTEAFF. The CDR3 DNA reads TGTGCTAGTGGTTTGAGGCGGGGGGAAGGAAACACTGAAGCTTTCTTT.

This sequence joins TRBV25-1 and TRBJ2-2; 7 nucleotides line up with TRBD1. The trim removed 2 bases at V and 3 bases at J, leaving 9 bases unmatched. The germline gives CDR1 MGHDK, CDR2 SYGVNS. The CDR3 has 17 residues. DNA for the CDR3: TGTGCCAGCAGTGAAGAGATGGACAGGACGTACACCGGGGAGCTGTTTTTT. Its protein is CASSEEMDRTYTGELFF. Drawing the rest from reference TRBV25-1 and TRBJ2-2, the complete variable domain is EADIYQTPRYLVIGTGKKITLECSQTMGHDKMYWYQQDPGMELHLIHYSYGVNSTEKGDLSSESTVSRIRTEHFPLTLESARPSHTSQYLCASSEEMDRTYTGELFFGEGSRLTVL.

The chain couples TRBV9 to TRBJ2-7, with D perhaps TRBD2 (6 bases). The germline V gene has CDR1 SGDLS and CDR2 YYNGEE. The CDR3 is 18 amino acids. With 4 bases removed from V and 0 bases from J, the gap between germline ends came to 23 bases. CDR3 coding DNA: TGTGCCAGCAGCTCCCAACTCCCGGGACCGGGGGTCTCCTACGAGCAGTACTTC. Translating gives CASSSQLPGPGVSYEQYF.

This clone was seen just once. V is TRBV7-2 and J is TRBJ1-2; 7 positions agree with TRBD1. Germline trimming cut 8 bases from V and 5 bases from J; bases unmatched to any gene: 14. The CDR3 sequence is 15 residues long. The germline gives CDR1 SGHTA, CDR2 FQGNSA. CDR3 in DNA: TGTGCCAGCTTTGCACCGGGGACAGTTTTTTATGGCTACACCTTC. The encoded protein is CASFAPGTVFYGYTF. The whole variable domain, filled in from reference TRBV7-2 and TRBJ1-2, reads GAGVSQSPSNKVTEKGKDVELRCDPISGHTALYWYRQSLGQGLEFLIYFQGNSAPDKSGLPSDRFSAERTGGSVSTLTIQRTQQEDSAVYLCASFAPGTVFYGYTFGSGTRLTVV.

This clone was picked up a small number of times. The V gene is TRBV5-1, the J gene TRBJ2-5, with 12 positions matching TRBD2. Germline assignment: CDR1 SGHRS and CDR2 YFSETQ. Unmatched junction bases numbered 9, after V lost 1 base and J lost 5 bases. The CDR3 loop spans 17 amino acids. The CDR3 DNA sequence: TGCGCCAGCAGCTTGCCTAGCGGGGGGGCCGGGCAGGAGACCCAGTACTTC. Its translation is CASSLPSGGAGQETQYF. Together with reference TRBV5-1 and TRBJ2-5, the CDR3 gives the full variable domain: KAGVTQTPRYLIKTRGQQVTLSCSPISGHRSVSWYQQTPGQGLQFLFEYFSETQRNKGNFPGRFSGRQFSNSRSEMNVSTLELGDSALYLCASSLPSGGAGQETQYFGPGTRLLVL.

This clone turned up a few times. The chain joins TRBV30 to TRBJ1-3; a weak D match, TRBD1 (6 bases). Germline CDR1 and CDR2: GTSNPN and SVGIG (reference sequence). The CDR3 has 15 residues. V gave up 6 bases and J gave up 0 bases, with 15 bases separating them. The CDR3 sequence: CACLQGILSGNTIYF. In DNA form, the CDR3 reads TGTGCCTGTTTACAGGGAATCCTCTCTGGAAACACCATATATTTT.

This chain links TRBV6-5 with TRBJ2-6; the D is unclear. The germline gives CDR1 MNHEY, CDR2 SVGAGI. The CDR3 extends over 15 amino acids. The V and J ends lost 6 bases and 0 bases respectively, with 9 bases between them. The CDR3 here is CASSSVSSGANVLTF. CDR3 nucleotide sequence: TGTGCCAGCAGCTCGGTATCCTCTGGGGCCAACGTCCTGACTTTC.

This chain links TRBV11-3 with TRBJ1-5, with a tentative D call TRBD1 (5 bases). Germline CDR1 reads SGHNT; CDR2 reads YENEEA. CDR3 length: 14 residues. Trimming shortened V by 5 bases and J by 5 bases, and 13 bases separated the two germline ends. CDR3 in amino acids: CASSEQVIYQPQHF. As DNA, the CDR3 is TGTGCCAGCAGCGAACAGGTTATCTATCAGCCCCAGCATTTT.

The CDR3 region has the DNA TGTGCCACCAGTGACACTAGCGGGCAGAGTAATGAGCAGTTCTTC. Translated, it gives CATSDTSGQSNEQFF. This rearrangement joins TRBV24-1 to TRBJ2-1; 9 bases match TRBD2. Germline CDR1 reads KGHDR; CDR2 reads SFDVKD. CDR3 length: 15 residues. With 4 bases clipped from V and 7 bases from J, the junction kept 7 bases outside the gene matches.

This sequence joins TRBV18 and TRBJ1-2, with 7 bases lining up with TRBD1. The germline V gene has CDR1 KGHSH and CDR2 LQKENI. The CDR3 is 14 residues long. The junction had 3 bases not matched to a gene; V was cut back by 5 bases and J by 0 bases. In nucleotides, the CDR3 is TGTGCCAGCTCAGCGCAGGGGGCTAACTATGGCTACACCTTC. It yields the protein CASSAQGANYGYTF.

The CDR3 sequence is CASSQPSGGYEQYF. CDR3 DNA: TGTGCCAGCAGCCAACCAAGCGGGGGCTACGAGCAGTACTTC. The chain combines TRBV3-1 (or the pseudogene TRBV3-2) with TRBJ2-7, with TRBD2 matching 8 bases. J gave up 3 bases and V 2 bases, and 3 bases lay outside the gene matches. Germline values: CDR1 LGHDT, CDR2 YNNKEL (reference sequence). The CDR3 sequence is 14 residues long.

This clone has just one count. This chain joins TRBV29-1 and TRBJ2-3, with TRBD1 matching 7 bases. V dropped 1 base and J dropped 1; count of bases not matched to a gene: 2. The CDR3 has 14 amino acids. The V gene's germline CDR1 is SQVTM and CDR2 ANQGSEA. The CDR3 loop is CSVEGQGGTDTQYF. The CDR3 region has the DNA TGCAGCGTTGAAGGACAGGGTGGCACAGATACGCAGTATTTT.

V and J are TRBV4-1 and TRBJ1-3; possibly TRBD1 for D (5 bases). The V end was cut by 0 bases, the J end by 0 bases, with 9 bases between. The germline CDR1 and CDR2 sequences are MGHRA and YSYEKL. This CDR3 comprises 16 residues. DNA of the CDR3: TGCGCCAGCAGCCAAGATCGAACAGGCTCTGGAAACACCATATATTTT. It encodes CASSQDRTGSGNTIYF.

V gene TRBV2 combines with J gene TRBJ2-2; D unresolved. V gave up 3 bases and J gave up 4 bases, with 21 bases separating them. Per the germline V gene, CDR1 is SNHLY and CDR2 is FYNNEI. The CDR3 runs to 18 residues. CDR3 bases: TGTGCCAGCAGTGATTACCTAGACCTTGGCCAGACCACCGGGGAGCTGTTTTTT. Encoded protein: CASSDYLDLGQTTGELFF. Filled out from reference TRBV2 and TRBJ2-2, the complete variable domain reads EPEVTQTPSHQVTQMGQEVILRCVPISNHLYFYWYRQILGQKVEFLVSFYNNEISEKSEIFDDQFSVERPDGSNFTLKIRSTKLEDSAMYFCASSDYLDLGQTTGELFFGEGSRLTVL.

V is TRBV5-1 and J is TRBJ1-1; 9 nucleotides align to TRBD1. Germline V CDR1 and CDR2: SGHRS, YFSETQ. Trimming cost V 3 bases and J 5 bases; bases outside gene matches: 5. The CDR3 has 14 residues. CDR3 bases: TGCGCCAGCAGCTGGGGGGACAGGGCAACTGAAGCTTTCTTT. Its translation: CASSWGDRATEAFF.

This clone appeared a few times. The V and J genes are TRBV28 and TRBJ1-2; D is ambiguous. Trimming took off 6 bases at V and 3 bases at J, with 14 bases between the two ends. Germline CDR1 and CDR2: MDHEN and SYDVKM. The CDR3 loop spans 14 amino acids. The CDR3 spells CASSLATEYYGYTF. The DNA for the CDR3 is TGTGCCAGCAGCTTAGCCACAGAGTACTATGGCTACACCTTC.

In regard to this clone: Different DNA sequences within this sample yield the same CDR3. The CDR3 here is CASSLVRSSGANVLTF. The CDR3 region has the DNA TGCGCCAGCAGCTTAGTTAGAAGCTCTGGGGCCAACGTCCTGACTTTC. The chain uses TRBV5-1 and TRBJ2-6; D ambiguous. Germline lookup yields CDR1 SGHRS and CDR2 YFSETQ. The V end was cut by 2 bases, the J end by 0 bases, with 9 bases between. The CDR3 loop spans 16 amino acids.

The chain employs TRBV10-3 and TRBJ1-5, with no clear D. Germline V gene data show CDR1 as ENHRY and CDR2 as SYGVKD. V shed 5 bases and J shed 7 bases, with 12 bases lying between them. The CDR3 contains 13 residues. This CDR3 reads CAISPGILQPQHF. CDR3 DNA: TGTGCCATCAGTCCGGGAATTCTACAGCCCCAGCATTTT.

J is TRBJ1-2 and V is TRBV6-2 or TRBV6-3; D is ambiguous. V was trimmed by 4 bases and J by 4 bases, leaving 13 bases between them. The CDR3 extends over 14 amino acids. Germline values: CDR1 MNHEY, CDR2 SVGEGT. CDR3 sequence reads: CASSSRGKVYGYTF. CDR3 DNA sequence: TGTGCCAGCAGTTCCCGGGGAAAGGTCTATGGCTACACCTTC.

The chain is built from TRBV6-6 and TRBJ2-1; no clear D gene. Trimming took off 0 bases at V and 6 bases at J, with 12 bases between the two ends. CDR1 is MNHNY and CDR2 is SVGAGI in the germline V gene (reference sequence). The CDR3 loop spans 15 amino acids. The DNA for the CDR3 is TGTGCCAGCAGTTACTCGAGTCCTCCAATCAATGAGCAGTTCTTC. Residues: CASSYSSPPINEQFF.

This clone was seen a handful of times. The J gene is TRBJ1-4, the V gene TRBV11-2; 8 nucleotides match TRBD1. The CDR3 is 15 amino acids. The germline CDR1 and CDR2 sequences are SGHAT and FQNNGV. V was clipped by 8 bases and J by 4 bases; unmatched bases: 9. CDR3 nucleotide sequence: TGTGCCAGCTCCGTGGGACAGGCCATTAATGAAAAACTGTTTTTT. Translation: CASSVGQAINEKLFF.

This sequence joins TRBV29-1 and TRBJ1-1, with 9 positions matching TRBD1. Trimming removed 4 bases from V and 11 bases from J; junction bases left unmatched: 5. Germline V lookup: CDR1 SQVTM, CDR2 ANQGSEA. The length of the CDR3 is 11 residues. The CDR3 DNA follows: TGCAGCGTTGGGGGACAGGGAAATGCTTTCTTT. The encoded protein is CSVGGQGNAFF. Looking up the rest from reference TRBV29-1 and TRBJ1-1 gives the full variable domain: SAVISQKPSRDICQRGTSLTIQCQVDSQVTMMFWYRQQPGQSLTLIATANQGSEATYESGFVIDKFPISRPNLTFSTLTVSNMSPEDSSIYLCSVGGQGNAFFGQGTRLTVV.